The entry that follows covers one T cell receptor (beta chain) sequence. This sample stems from a study of blood T cell repertoires in COVID-19. On the study more broadly: The origin of the acute and convalescent COVID-19 samples was the United States, Italy and Spain. Nucleic acid was either cDNA or gDNA, and it came from T cells, B-cell-depleted T cells, or PBMCs.

Losses at the gene ends were 3 bases for V and 2 bases for J; bases not matched to a gene: 4. The CDR3 is 14 residues long. Looked up from germline, CDR1 is MNHEY and CDR2 is SMNVEV (reference sequence). Original data processing: Cell counts per sample came from amplifying reference gene primers. The repertoire was sequenced with immunoSEQ multiplex PCR; TCRdb's copy has only in-frame clones and lacks some. V and J calls and clone size are given by that table; D and trimming were obtained from the DNA. This sample has 72,000 or so clones, with roughly nine tenths found just once. The chain joins TRBV27 to TRBJ2-7; 7 bases are a match to TRBD1. Source material: peripheral blood. The sequence derives from a woman aged 60-75 years with acute or convalescent COVID-19. The CDR3 loop reads CASSFDRAAYEQYF. The CDR3 DNA follows: TGTGCCAGCAGTTTTGACAGGGCAGCCTACGAGCAGTACTTC.